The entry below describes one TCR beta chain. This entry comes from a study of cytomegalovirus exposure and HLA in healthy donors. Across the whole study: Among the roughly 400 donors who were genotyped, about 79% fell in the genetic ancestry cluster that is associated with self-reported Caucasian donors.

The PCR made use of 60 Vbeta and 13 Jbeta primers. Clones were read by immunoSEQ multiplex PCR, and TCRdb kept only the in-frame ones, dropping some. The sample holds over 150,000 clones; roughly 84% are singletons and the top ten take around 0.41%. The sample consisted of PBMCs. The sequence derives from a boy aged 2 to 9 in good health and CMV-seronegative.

CDR3 DNA sequence: TGTGCCAGCAGTGACTCGAATGCGGGAGGTTTAGATACGCAGTATTTT. The encoded protein is CASSDSNAGGLDTQYF. The V and J genes are TRBV6-4 and TRBJ2-3; 8 bases fit TRBD2. The germline gives CDR1 MRHNA, CDR2 SNTAGT. The CDR3 contains 16 residues. Losses at the gene ends were 0 bases for V and 5 bases for J; bases not matched to a gene: 7.